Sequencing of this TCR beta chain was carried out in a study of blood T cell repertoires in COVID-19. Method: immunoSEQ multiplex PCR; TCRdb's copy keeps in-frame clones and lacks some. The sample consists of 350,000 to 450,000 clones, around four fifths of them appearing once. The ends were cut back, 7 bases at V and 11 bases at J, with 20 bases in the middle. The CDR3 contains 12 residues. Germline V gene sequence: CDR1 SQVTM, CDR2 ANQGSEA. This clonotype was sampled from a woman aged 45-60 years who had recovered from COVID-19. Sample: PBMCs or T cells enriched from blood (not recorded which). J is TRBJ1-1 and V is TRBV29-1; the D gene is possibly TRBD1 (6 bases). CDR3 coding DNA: TGCAGCGCCAAGGGTGGGGGCGCAGTGGCTTTCTTT. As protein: CSAKGGGAVAFF.